The clone carrying this T cell receptor beta chain appeared a few times. Antigen: not known. This entry belongs to a study of cytomegalovirus exposure and HLA in healthy donors. Study outcomes and limitations: For presence/absence analyses, sequencing depth was assumed to be roughly uniform across donors. TCR beta sequences reportedly predicted most subjects' HLA-A and HLA-B alleles accurately.

The PCR was carried out with 60 Vbeta primers and 13 Jbeta primers. The method was immunoSEQ multiplex PCR; TCRdb's version includes in-frame clones alone and lacks a portion of them. The sample has 65,000 to 95,000 clones, about 75% seen once. V gave up 2 bases and J gave up 5 bases; unmatched junction bases: 6. CDR1 is MNHNY and CDR2 is SVGAGI in the germline V gene (reference sequence). This CDR3 spans 15 amino acids. The sequencing sample was made of PBMCs. The rearrangement joins TRBV6-6 to TRBJ1-1; 9 bases agree with TRBD1. This sequence originates from a man between 70 and 80 years old in good health and CMV-seronegative. CDR3 loop: CASSYPGTGRTEAFF. CDR3 nucleotides: TGTGCCAGCAGTTACCCCGGGACAGGGAGGACTGAAGCTTTCTTT.